This is a list of T cell receptor beta chains from one sample in a study of cytomegalovirus exposure and HLA in healthy donors. TCRdb's copy holds only in-frame clones and misses some; the assay was immunoSEQ multiplex PCR. The sample has 150,000 to 200,000 clones, approximately 81% seen once. The specimen was PBMCs. All receptors come from a boy aged 5-17 years in good health and CMV-seronegative. The CDR3 runs from the conserved cysteine through the conserved F or W. D genes are given only for firm matches. Some rows mark clone size as missing; the rest say once, few, many or name a class of expanded clone.

j_call v_call d_call clone_size cdr3_nt cdr3_aa
TRBJ2-1 TRBV7-8 - - TGTGCCAGCAGCCCACAGCGGGCGGCTTTCAATGAGCAGTTCTTC CASSPQRAAFNEQFF
TRBJ2-7 TRBV9 TRBD1 - TGTGCCAGCAGCGTAGGGACAGGGGTCCCCTACGAGCAGTACTTC CASSVGTGVPYEQYF
TRBJ2-1 TRBV5-1 - - TGCGCCAGCAGCTTGCCAGGCAATGAGCAGTTCTTC CASSLPGNEQFF
TRBJ1-4 TRBV4-3 TRBD1 - TGCGCCAGCAGCCATGGGGACAGGGGTCGGGAAAAACTGTTTTTT CASSHGDRGREKLFF
TRBJ2-3 TRBV18 TRBD2 - TGTGCCAGCTCACCAGGAGAACTAGCGGGGGGCACAGATACGCAGTATTTT CASSPGELAGGTDTQYF
TRBJ2-7 TRBV6-5 - - TGTGCCAGCAGTTACTTGCCCACATCAATCTACGAGCAGTACTTC CASSYLPTSIYEQYF
TRBJ1-2 TRBV6-4 - once TGTGCCAGCAGGGGAGGGGGACTAGGAGCCTACACCTTC CASRGGGLGAYTF
TRBJ2-7 TRBV27 TRBD2 - TGTGCCAGCAGTTTATCGAGACTAGCGGCTTACGAGCAGTACTTC CASSLSRLAAYEQYF
TRBJ2-5 TRBV7-3 - once TGTGCCAGCAGCTTAGGCCTCCCGTCCCAAGAGACCCAGTACTTC CASSLGLPSQETQYF
TRBJ2-6 TRBV30 TRBD1 - TGTGCCTGGAACGGACAGGGTGAACACTACTCTGGGGCCAACGTCCTGACTTTC CAWNGQGEHYSGANVLTF
TRBJ2-1 TRBV2 TRBD2 few TGTGCCAGCAGGGCAACTAGCGGGAGGGATGAGCAGTTCTTC CASRATSGRDEQFF
TRBJ1-2 TRBV7-2 - - TGTGCCAGCAGTACGCGCGTTGATGGCTACACCTTC CASSTRVDGYTF
TRBJ1-2 TRBV14 TRBD1 - TGTGCCAGCAGCCAAGGGACAGGTACCTCCTATGGCTACACCTTC CASSQGTGTSYGYTF
TRBJ1-1 TRBV11-2 TRBD1 - TGTGCCACAGGGACAGGGGTGAACACTGAAGCTTTCTTT CATGTGVNTEAFF
TRBJ1-1 TRBV23-1 TRBD1 - TGCGCCAGTAATAGACGTCCGGGACAGGGGGACACTGAAGCTTTCTTT CASNRRPGQGDTEAFF
TRBJ2-3 TRBV28 TRBD1 - TGTGCCAGCAGAACGTGGACAGGGGGCACAGATACGCAGTATTTT CASRTWTGGTDTQYF
TRBJ1-4 TRBV7-7 - - TGTGCTAGCAGCTCCGTAGTAGCGGCAGTCAAGTTAAAGGAAAAACTGTTTTTT CASSSVVAAVKLKEKLFF
TRBJ1-1 TRBV5-1 TRBD1 - TGCGCCAGCAGCGGAGGGACAGAGATCTCAGGAGCTTTCTTT CASSGGTEISGAFF
TRBJ2-7 TRBV4-3 - - TGCGCCAGCAGCCAAGAAATCGGGACACTCTCCTACGAGCAGTACTTC CASSQEIGTLSYEQYF
TRBJ2-1 TRBV29-1 TRBD1 few TGCAGCGCGGGACAGGGGGGGAGTGAGCAGTTCTTC CSAGQGGSEQFF
TRBJ2-3 TRBV28 TRBD2 - TGTGCCAGCAGTTTTTTAGCGGGCGGGCCAGATACGCAGTATTTT CASSFLAGGPDTQYF
TRBJ2-5 TRBV20-1 - - TGCAGTGCTAGACCGTCCGAGACCCAGTACTTC CSARPSETQYF
TRBJ2-7 TRBV14 TRBD2 - TGTGCCAGCAGCCAAGGTAGCGGGGGGCTGAACGAGCAGTACTTC CASSQGSGGLNEQYF
TRBJ1-2 TRBV28 TRBD1 - TGTGCCAGCAGTGTTGACAGGGGGCACGTCGGAGGGTATGGCTACACCTTC CASSVDRGHVGGYGYTF
TRBJ2-7 TRBV27 - once TGTGCCAGCCTTGGGGGGAGGTTGGGCGAGCAGTACTTC CASLGGRLGEQYF
TRBJ1-5 TRBV30 - - TGTGCCTGGAGTGTACGGAGGGGGGGGCAGGGCAATCAGCCCCAGCATTTT CAWSVRRGGQGNQPQHF
TRBJ1-1 TRBV27 - - TGTGCCAGCAGTTTAGTCCCCCCCAGGGCCGCCACTGAAGCTTTCTTT CASSLVPPRAATEAFF
TRBJ1-1 TRBV30 - - TGTGCCTGGAGTGGACGGGGCACTGAAGCTTTCTTT CAWSGRGTEAFF
TRBJ1-4 TRBV11-2 - - TGTGCCAGCAGCTTAGGGGCGGGACCAAATGAAAAACTGTTTTTT CASSLGAGPNEKLFF
TRBJ1-4 TRBV4-3 TRBD1 few TGCGCCAGCAGCCAAACGGACAGGGTCGGGGAAAAACTGTTTTTT CASSQTDRVGEKLFF
TRBJ2-4 TRBV7-2 - - TGTGCCAGCAGCTTAGCGTCAGGAGGGCAGGTTGGCATTCAGTACTTC CASSLASGGQVGIQYF
TRBJ2-5 TRBV2 TRBD2 - TGTGCCAGCAGTGAAGGGGCGGGAGGATTCGGAGAGACCCAGTACTTC CASSEGAGGFGETQYF
TRBJ2-7 TRBV6-6 TRBD1 - TGTGCCAGCAGTGACAGGGGGAAGTACGAGCAGTACTTC CASSDRGKYEQYF
TRBJ1-1 TRBV19 - - TGTGCCAGTAGTATAGAGGTCGCGGGGACTGAAGCTTTCTTT CASSIEVAGTEAFF
TRBJ1-1 TRBV6-6 - - TGTGCCAGCAGTTCAACAGGGTTCTCTGAAGCTTTCTTT CASSSTGFSEAFF
TRBJ1-2 TRBV9 - - TGTGCCAGCAGCCTCACCCAGGGTAAGGATGGCTACACCTTC CASSLTQGKDGYTF
TRBJ1-4 TRBV5-3 - few TGTGCCAGAAGCCCGGGGGAGGGCCCAACTAATGAAAAACTGTTTTTT CARSPGEGPTNEKLFF
TRBJ1-4 TRBV30 - - TGTGCCTGGAGTGCACTTTTGACAGACCAAAAGAATGAAAAACTGTTTTTT CAWSALLTDQKNEKLFF
TRBJ2-7 TRBV19 - - TGTGCCAGTAGTATAGCGAGGACAGCCTACGAGCAGTACTTC CASSIARTAYEQYF
TRBJ2-3 TRBV6-4 TRBD1 few TGTGCCAGCAGTGTAGGGACAGGGAGCACAGATACGCAGTATTTT CASSVGTGSTDTQYF
TRBJ2-5 TRBV11-2 TRBD2 - TGTGCCAGCAGCCAAGCGGGGGCGTACCAAGAGACCCAGTACTTC CASSQAGAYQETQYF
TRBJ1-2 TRBV2 - - TGTGCCAGCAGTGAAGCGAGAGGGTTCCCACCTCTAAACTATGGCTACACCTTC CASSEARGFPPLNYGYTF
TRBJ1-4 TRBV20-1 - - TGCAGTGCTAGAGATTCCGGGGTTTCGATTTTT CSARDSGVSIF
TRBJ2-1 TRBV5-3 TRBD1 - TGTGCCAGAAGATCCCTCGTTACGGGACAGGGGGGCAATGAGCAGTTCTTC CARRSLVTGQGGNEQFF
TRBJ2-1 TRBV7-6 TRBD2 few TGTGCCAGCAGCGCTCAGGATAGCGGGGGCTACAATGAGCAGTTCTTC CASSAQDSGGYNEQFF
TRBJ1-1 TRBV9 - - TGTGCCAGCAGCGGAGGGAGTAACACTGAAGCTTTCTTT CASSGGSNTEAFF
TRBJ2-2 TRBV2 TRBD2 - TGTGCCAGCAGCGCGACTAGCGGGAGGGCCCTCGGGGAGCTGTTTTTT CASSATSGRALGELFF
TRBJ2-5 TRBV30 - - TGTGCCTGGAGTGCTGGGGCGAGGGAGACCCAGTACTTC CAWSAGARETQYF
TRBJ1-1 TRBV7-7 - - TGTGCTAGCAGCACGGGAGTTAACACTGAAGCTTTCTTT CASSTGVNTEAFF
TRBJ2-7 TRBV10-2 TRBD1 - TGCGCCAGCAGTGGAGTTAGGGGGCGGTACGAGCAGTACTTC CASSGVRGRYEQYF
TRBJ1-5 TRBV27 TRBD1 once TGTGCCTTGATTCGGACAGGGGGAGATCAGCCCCAGCATTTT CALIRTGGDQPQHF
TRBJ1-1 TRBV7-9 TRBD1 - TGTGCCAGCAGTCAACAGGGGCTGAAGAACACTGAAGCTTTCTTT CASSQQGLKNTEAFF
TRBJ2-1 TRBV9 TRBD2 - TGTGCCAGCAGCGTAGCTTTAAGACTAGCGGGCTTCAATGAGCAGTTCTTC CASSVALRLAGFNEQFF